This TCR beta chain appears in the sequencing data of a study of blood T cell repertoires in COVID-19. V was cut by 0 bases and J by 0 bases, with 9 bases left in between. The CDR3 has 16 residues. Germline V CDR1 and CDR2: SGHRS, YFSETQ. Here immunoSEQ multiplex PCR was the method, and the copy in TCRdb shows in-frame clones only, minus some. The profile shows just under 80,000 clones, about 80% of them singletons. The receptor was derived from a human donor in a cohort sampled during active COVID-19. The rearrangement links TRBV5-1 to TRBJ2-2, with no clear D. Sequencing was performed on peripheral blood. This CDR3 reads CASSLGHHSNTGELFF. As DNA, the CDR3 is TGCGCCAGCAGCTTGGGACACCATTCGAACACCGGGGAGCTGTTTTTT.